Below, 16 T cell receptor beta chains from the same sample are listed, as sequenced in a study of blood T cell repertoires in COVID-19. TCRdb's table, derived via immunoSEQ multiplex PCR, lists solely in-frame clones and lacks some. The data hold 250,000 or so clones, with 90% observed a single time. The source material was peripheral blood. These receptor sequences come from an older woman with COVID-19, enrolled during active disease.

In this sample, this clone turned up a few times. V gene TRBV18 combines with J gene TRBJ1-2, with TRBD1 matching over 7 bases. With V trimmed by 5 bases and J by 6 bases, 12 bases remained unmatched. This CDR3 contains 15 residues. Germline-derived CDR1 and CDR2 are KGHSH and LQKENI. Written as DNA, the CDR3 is TGTGCCAGCTCATCCACCGGGACAGCAACGCATGGCTACACCTTC. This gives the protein CASSSTGTATHGYTF.

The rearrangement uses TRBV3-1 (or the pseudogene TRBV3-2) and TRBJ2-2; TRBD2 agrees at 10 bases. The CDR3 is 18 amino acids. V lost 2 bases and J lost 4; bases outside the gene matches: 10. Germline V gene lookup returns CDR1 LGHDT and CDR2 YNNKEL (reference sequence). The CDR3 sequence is CASSQHRSGGAVTGELFF. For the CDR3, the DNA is TGTGCCAGCAGCCAACATCGAAGCGGGGGGGCCGTCACCGGGGAGCTGTTTTTT.

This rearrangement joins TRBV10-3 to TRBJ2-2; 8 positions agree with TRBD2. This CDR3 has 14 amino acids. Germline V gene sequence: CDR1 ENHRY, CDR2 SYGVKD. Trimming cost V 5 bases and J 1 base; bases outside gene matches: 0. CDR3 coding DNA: TGTGCCATCAGTAGCGGGGGGAACACCGGGGAGCTGTTTTTT. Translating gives CAISSGGNTGELFF.

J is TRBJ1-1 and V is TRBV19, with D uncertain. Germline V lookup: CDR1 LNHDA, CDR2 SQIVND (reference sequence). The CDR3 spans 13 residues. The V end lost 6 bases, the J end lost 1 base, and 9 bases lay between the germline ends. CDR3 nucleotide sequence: TGTGCCAGTAGCCGGGGAGGGAACACTGAAGCTTTCTTT. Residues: CASSRGGNTEAFF.

CDR3 sequence: CASSQDRDRGPTEAFF. In nucleotides, the CDR3 is TGCGCCAGCAGCCAAGATCGGGACAGGGGACCCACTGAAGCTTTCTTT. V and J are TRBV4-1 and TRBJ1-1; 10 bases are a match to TRBD1. There are 16 residues in the CDR3. The V segment lost 0 bases and the J segment 4 bases; nucleotides outside the gene matches: 5. From germline, CDR1 is MGHRA and CDR2 YSYEKL.

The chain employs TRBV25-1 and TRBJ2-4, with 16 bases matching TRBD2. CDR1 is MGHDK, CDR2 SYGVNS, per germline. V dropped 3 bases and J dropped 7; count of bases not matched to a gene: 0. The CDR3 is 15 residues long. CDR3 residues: CASSEGLAGGNIQYF. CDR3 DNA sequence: TGTGCCAGCAGTGAGGGACTAGCGGGGGGGAACATTCAGTACTTC.

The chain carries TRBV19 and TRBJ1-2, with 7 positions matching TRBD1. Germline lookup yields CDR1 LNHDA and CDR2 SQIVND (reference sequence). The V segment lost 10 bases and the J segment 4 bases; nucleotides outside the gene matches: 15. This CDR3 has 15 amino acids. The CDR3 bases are TGTGCCACCGAAGGTAGGGGGCGCGGTGGCTATGGCTACACCTTC. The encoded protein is CATEGRGRGGYGYTF.

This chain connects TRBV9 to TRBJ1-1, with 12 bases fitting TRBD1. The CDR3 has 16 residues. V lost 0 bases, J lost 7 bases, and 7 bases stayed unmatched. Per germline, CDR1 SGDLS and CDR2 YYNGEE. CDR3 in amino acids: CASSVAGTGGVGEAFF. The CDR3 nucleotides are TGTGCCAGCAGCGTAGCAGGGACAGGGGGCGTGGGTGAAGCTTTCTTT. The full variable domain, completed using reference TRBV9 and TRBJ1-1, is DSGVTQTPKHLITATGQRVTLRCSPRSGDLSVYWYQQSLDQGLQFLIQYYNGEERAKGNILERFSAQQFPDLHSELNLSSLELGDSALYFCASSVAGTGGVGEAFFGQGTRLTVV.

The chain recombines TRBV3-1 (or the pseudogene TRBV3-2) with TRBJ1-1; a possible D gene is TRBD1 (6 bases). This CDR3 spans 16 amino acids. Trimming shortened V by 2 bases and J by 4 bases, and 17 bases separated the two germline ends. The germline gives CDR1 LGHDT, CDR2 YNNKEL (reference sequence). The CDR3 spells CASSQPPQGGGTEAFF. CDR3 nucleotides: TGTGCCAGCAGCCAACCCCCACAGGGAGGGGGCACTGAAGCTTTCTTT.

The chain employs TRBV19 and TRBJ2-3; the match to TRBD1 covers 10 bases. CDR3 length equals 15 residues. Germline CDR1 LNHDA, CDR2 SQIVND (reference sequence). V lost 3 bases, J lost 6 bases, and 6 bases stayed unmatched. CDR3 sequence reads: CASSMTGGEGDTQYF. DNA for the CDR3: TGTGCCAGTAGTATGACAGGGGGCGAGGGGGATACGCAGTATTTT.

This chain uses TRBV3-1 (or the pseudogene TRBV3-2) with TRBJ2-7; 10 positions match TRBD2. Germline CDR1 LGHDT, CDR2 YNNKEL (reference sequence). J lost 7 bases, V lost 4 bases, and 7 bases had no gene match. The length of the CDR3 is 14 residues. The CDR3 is CASSRSGGAGEQYF. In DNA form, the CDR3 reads TGTGCCAGCAGCCGCAGCGGGGGGGCTGGTGAGCAGTACTTC.

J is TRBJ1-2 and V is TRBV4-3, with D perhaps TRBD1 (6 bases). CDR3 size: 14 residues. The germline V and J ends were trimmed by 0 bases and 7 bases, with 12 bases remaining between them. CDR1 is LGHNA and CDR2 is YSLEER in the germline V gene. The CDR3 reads CASSQEAGERGYTF. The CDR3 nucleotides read TGCGCCAGCAGCCAAGAAGCAGGGGAACGTGGCTACACCTTC.

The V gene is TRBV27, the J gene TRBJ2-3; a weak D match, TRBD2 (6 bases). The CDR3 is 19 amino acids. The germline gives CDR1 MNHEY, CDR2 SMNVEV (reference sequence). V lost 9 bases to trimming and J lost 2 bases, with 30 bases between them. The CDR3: CASRRTTIPDPRYTDTQYF. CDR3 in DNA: TGTGCCAGTCGACGGACTACCATCCCCGACCCCCGGTACACAGATACGCAGTATTTT.

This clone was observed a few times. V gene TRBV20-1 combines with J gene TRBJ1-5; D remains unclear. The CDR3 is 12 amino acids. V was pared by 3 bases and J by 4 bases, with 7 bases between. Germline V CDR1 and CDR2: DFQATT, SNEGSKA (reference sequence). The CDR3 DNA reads TGCAGTGCTAGTAACGGGAATCAGCCCCAGCATTTT. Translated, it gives CSASNGNQPQHF.

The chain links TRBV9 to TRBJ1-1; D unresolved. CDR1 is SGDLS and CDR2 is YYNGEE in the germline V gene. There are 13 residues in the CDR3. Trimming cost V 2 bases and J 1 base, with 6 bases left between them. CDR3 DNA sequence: TGTGCCAGCAGCGTGCAACAGAACACTGAAGCTTTCTTT. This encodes CASSVQQNTEAFF.

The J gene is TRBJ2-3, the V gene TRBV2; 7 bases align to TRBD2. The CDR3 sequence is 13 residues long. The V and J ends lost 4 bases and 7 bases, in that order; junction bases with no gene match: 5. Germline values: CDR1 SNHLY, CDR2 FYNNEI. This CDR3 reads CASSGGGANTQYF. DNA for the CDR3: TGTGCCAGCAGTGGGGGAGGGGCGAATACGCAGTATTTT.